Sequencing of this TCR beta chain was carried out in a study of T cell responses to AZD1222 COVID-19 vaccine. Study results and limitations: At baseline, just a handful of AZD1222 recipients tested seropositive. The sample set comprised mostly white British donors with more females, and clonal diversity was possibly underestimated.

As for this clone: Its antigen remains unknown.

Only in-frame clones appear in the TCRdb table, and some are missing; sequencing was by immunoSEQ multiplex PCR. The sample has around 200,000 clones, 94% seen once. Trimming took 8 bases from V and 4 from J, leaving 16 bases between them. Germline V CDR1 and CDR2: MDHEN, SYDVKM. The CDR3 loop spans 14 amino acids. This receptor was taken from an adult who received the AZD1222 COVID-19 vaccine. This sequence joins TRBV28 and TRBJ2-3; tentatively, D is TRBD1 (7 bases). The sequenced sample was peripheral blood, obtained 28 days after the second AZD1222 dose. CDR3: CASSGQGEADTQYF. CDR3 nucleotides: TGTGCCAGCTCAGGCCAGGGGGAGGCAGATACGCAGTATTTT.